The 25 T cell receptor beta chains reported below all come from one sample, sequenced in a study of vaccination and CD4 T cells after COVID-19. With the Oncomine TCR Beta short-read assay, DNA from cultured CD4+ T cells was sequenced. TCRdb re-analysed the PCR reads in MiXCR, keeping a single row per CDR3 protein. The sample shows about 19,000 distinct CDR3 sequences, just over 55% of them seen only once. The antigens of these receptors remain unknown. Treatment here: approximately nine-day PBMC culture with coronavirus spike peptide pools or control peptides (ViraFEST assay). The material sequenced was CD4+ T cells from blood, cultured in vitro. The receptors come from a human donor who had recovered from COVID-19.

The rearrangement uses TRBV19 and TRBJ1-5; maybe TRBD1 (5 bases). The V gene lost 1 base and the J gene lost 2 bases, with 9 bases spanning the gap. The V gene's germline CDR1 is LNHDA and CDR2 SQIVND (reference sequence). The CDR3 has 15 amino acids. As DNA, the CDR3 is TGTGCCAGTAGTATAGCAGGGTTGGGCAATCAGCCCCAGCATTTT. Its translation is CASSIAGLGNQPQHF.

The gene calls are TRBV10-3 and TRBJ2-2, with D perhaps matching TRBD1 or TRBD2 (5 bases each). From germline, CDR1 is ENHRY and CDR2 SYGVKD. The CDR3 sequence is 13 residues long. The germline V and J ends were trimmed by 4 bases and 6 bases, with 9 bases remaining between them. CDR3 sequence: CAISGEGPGELFF. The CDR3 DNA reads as TGTGCCATCAGTGGAGAGGGACCCGGGGAGCTGTTTTTT.

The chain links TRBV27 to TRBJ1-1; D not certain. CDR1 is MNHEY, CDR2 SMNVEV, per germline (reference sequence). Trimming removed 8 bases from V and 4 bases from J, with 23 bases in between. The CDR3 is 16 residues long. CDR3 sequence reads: CASVKNLGSWGTEAFF. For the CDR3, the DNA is TGTGCCAGCGTCAAGAACCTAGGGTCTTGGGGCACTGAAGCTTTCTTT.

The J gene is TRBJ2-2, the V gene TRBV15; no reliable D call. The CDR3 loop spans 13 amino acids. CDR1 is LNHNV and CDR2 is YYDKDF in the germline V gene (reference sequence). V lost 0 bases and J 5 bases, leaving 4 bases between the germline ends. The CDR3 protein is CATSRDLTGELFF. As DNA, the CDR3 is TGTGCCACCAGCAGAGACCTTACCGGGGAGCTGTTTTTT. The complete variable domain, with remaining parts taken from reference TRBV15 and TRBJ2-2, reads DAMVIQNPRYQVTQFGKPVTLSCSQTLNHNVMYWYQQKSSQAPKLLFHYYDKDFNNEADTPDNFQSRRPNTSFCFLDIRSPGLGDTAMYLCATSRDLTGELFFGEGSRLTVL.

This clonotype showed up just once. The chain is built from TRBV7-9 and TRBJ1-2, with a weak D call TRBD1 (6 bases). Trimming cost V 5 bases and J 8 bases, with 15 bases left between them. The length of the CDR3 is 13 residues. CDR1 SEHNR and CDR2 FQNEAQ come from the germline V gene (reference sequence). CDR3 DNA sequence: TGTGCCAGCAGCCCACTAGGGGGGCCCGGCTACACCTTC. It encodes CASSPLGGPGYTF.

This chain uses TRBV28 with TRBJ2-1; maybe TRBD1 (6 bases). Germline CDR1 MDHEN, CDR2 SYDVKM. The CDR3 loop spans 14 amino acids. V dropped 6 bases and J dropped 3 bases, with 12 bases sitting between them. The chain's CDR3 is CASRITGFYNEQFF. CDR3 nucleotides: TGTGCCAGCAGGATCACAGGGTTCTACAATGAGCAGTTCTTC.

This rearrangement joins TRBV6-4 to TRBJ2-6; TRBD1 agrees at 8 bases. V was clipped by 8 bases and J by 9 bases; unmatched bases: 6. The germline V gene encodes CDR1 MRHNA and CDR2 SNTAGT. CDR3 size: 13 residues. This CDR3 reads CASSTGGGNVLTF. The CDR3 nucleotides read TGTGCCAGCTCCACAGGGGGTGGCAACGTCCTGACTTTC.

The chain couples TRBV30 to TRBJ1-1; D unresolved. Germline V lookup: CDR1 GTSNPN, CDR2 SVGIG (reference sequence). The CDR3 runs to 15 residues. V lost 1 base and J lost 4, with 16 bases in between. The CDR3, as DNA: TGTGCCTGGAGTGCAGGACGAAAAAGGGCCACTGAAGCTTTCTTT. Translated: CAWSAGRKRATEAFF.

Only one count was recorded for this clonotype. CDR3 nucleotides: TGTGCCAGCAGCTTACCCCCACAGGGTGGAGCCAAAAACATTCAGTACTTC. Translated: CASSLPPQGGAKNIQYF. The J gene is TRBJ2-4, the V gene TRBV7-9, with D perhaps TRBD1 (6 bases). The V gene lost 2 bases and the J gene lost 0 bases, with 14 bases spanning the gap. The germline V gene has CDR1 SEHNR and CDR2 FQNEAQ (reference sequence). This CDR3 has 17 residues.

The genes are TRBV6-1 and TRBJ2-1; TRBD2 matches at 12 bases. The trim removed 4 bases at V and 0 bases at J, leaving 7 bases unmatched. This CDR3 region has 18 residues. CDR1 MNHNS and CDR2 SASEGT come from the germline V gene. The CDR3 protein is CASSVALAGGSSYNEQFF. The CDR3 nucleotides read TGTGCCAGCAGTGTCGCACTAGCGGGAGGTAGCTCCTACAATGAGCAGTTCTTC.

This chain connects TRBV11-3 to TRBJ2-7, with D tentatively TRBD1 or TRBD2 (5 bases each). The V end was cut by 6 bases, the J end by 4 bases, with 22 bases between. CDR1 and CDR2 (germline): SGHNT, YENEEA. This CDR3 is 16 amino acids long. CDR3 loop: CASSRRDPIHRYEQYF. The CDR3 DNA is TGTGCCAGCAGTCGCCGGGACCCCATCCATCGATACGAGCAGTACTTC.

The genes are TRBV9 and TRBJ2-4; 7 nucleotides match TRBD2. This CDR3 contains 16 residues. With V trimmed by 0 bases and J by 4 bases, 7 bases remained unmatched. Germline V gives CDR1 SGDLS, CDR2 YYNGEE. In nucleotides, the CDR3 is TGTGCCAGCAGCGTAGCCACCTCAGCGGGGAAAAACATTCAGTACTTC. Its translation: CASSVATSAGKNIQYF. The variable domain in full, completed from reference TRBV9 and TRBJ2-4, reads DSGVTQTPKHLITATGQRVTLRCSPRSGDLSVYWYQQSLDQGLQFLIQYYNGEERAKGNILERFSAQQFPDLHSELNLSSLELGDSALYFCASSVATSAGKNIQYFGAGTRLSVL.

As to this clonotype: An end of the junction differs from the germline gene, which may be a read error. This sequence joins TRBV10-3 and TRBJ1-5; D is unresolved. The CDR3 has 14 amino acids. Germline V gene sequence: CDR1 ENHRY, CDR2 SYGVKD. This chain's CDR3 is CAISASESSQPQHF. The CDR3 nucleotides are TGTGCCATCAGTGCGAGTGAGAGCAGTCAGCCCCAGCATTTT.

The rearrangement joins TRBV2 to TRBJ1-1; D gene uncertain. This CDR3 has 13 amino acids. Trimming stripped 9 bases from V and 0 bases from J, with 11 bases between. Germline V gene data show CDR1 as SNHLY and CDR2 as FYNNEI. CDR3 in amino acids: CASRPSMNTEAFF. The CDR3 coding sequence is TGTGCCAGTCGACCCTCGATGAACACTGAAGCTTTCTTT. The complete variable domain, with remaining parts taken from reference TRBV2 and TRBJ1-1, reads EPEVTQTPSHQVTQMGQEVILRCVPISNHLYFYWYRQILGQKVEFLVSFYNNEISEKSEIFDDQFSVERPDGSNFTLKIRSTKLEDSAMYFCASRPSMNTEAFFGQGTRLTVV.

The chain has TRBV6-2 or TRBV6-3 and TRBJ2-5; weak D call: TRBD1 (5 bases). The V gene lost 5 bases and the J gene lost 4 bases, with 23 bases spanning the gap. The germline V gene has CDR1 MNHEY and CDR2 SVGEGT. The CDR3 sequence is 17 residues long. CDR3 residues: CASSSRGPVGDGETQYF. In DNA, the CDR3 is TGTGCCAGCAGTAGTAGGGGCCCCGTAGGGGATGGAGAGACCCAGTACTTC.

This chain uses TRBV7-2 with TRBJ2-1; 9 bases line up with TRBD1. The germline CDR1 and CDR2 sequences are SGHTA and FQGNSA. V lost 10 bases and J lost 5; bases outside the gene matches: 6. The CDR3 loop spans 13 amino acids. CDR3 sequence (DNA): TGTGCCACCAAGGGGACAGGGCACAATGAGCAGTTCTTC. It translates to CATKGTGHNEQFF.

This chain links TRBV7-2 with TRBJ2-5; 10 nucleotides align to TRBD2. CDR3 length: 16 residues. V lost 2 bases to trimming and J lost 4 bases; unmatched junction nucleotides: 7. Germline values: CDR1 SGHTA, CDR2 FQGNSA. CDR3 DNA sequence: TGTGCCAGCAGCTTAAATCTAGCGGGAGCGGGAGAGACCCAGTACTTC. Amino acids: CASSLNLAGAGETQYF.

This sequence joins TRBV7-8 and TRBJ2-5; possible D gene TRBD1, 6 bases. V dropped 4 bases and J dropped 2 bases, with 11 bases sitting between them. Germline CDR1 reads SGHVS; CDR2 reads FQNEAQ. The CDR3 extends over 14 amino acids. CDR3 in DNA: TGTGCCAGCAGCTCCCAGGGGTGGCAAGAGACCCAGTACTTC. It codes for CASSSQGWQETQYF. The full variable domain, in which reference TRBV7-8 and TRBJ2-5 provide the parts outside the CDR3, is GAGVSQSPRYKVAKRGQDVALRCDPISGHVSLFWYQQALGQGPEFLTYFQNEAQLDKSGLPSDRFFAERPEGSVSTLKIQRTQQEDSAVYLCASSSQGWQETQYFGPGTRLLVL.

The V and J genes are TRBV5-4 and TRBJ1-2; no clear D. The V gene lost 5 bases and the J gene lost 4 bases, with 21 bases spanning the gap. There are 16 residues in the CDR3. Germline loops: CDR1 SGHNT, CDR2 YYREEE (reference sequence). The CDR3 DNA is TGTGCCAGCAGTGTTGGGTCCGGAGACCCGACCTATGGCTACACCTTC. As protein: CASSVGSGDPTYGYTF.

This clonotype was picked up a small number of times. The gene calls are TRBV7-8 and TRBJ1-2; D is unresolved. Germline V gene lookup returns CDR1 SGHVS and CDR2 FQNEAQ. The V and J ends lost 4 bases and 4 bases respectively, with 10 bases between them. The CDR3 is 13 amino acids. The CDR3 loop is CASSSLAGYGYTF. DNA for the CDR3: TGTGCCAGCAGCTCCTTGGCAGGCTATGGCTACACCTTC.

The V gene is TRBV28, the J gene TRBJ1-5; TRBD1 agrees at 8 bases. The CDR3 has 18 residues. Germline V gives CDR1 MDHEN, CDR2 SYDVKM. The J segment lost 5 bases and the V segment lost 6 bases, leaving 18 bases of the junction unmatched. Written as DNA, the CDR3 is TGTGCCAGCAGCCGCGGACAGGGTCTGGGATCGATCGATCAGCCCCAGCATTTT. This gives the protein CASSRGQGLGSIDQPQHF.

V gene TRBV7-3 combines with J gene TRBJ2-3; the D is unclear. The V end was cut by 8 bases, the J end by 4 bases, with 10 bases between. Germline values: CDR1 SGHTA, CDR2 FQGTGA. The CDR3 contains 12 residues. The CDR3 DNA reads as TGTGCCAGCGGCCTGACGGCAGATACGCAGTATTTT. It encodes CASGLTADTQYF.

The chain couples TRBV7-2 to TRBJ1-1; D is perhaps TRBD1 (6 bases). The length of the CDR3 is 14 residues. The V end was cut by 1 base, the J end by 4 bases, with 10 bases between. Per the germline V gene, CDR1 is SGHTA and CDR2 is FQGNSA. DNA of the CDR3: TGTGCCAGCAGCTTAGACCAGGGGAGCACTGAAGCTTTCTTT. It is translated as CASSLDQGSTEAFF.

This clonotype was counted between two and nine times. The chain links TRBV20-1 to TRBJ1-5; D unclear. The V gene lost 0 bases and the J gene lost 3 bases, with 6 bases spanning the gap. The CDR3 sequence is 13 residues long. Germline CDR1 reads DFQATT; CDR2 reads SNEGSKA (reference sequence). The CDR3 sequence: CSARDNPNQPQHF. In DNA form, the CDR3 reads TGCAGTGCTAGAGATAACCCCAATCAGCCCCAGCATTTT.

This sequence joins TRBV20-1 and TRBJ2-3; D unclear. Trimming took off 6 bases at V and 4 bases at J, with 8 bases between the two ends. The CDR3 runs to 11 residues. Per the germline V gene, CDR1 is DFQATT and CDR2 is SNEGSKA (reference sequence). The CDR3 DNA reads TGCAGTGCCCCCTTCCCAGATACGCAGTATTTT. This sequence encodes CSAPFPDTQYF.